The clone carrying this TCR beta chain was observed a handful of times. Its antigen is unknown. This sample stems from a study of T-cell reconstitution after alpha-beta-depleted transplantation in children. Overall study findings and caveats: After transplant, at about two months, alpha-beta T cells were reportedly derived from several hundred expanded graft clones. For some patients, TCRbeta diversity was high at day 60 because of recipient T cells and thymic progenitors that survived. At one year after transplant, newly produced T cells mostly accounted for T-cell counts and diversity.

Construction of the TCRbeta library involved unique molecular identifiers. TCRdb analysed the PCR reads with MiXCR anew, one entry per CDR3 protein. The profile shows 250,000 to 300,000 distinct CDR3 sequences, around 10% of them singletons. The V and J ends lost 3 bases and 5 bases respectively, with 13 bases between them. The CDR3 totals 14 residues. Germline CDR1 and CDR2: SGHRS and YFSETQ. The genes are TRBV5-1 and TRBJ2-3; possibly TRBD1 or TRBD2 for D (5 bases each). This receptor was taken from a boy younger than two with acute myeloid leukemia, due to receive a stem cell transplant. This sample comprised PBMCs, obtained before TCRalphabeta/CD19-depleted stem cell transplant. CDR3 DNA sequence: TGCGCCAGCAGCTGGGACCTAGGGCAAGATACGCAGTATTTT. This translates into CASSWDLGQDTQYF.